Listed below are T cell receptor beta chains from one sample, sequenced in a study of shared clonotypes between healthy human individuals. Generated by immunoSEQ multiplex PCR, the TCRdb table keeps only in-frame clones and is missing some. The table lists 2 million to 2.5 million clones, around 95% of them singletons. The sample consisted of naive CD4+ T cells sorted from blood. Receptors were obtained from a man in his late teens or twenties in good health. Each CDR3 is given with its conserved first and last residue. D genes are given only for firm matches. Clone size is shown for a subset of rows, as once, few, many or a class of expanded clone.

clone size,J gene,D gene,V gene,CDR3 protein,CDR3 DNA
-,TRBJ1-1,-,TRBV5-1,CASSLDNANTEAFF,TGCGCCAGCAGCTTGGATAACGCGAACACTGAAGCTTTCTTT
-,TRBJ1-2,-,TRBV6-5,CASRRDSLGGGYTF,TGTGCCAGCAGACGGGACTCCCTGGGCGGTGGCTACACCTTC
-,TRBJ2-2,TRBD1,TRBV7-8,CASSRQGAMAGELFF,TGTGCCAGCAGCAGACAGGGGGCCATGGCCGGGGAGCTGTTTTTT
once,TRBJ1-2,-,TRBV11-2,CASSLDLGWGYGYTF,TGTGCCAGCAGCTTAGACCTAGGGTGGGGGTATGGCTACACCTTC
-,TRBJ1-4,TRBD1,TRBV30,CACPGQGSEKLFF,TGTGCCTGCCCCGGACAGGGCTCTGAAAAACTGTTTTTT
-,TRBJ2-5,-,TRBV11-2,CASSFAQETQYF,TGTGCCAGCAGCTTCGCACAAGAGACCCAGTACTTC
-,TRBJ1-4,-,TRBV10-3,CAISGQSTNEKLFF,TGTGCCATCAGTGGTCAGTCAACTAATGAAAAACTGTTTTTT
once,TRBJ1-4,-,TRBV25-1,CASSAQGNEKLFF,TGTGCCAGCAGTGCTCAGGGGAATGAAAAACTGTTTTTT
once,TRBJ1-2,-,TRBV6-5,CASSYPGAQGYTF,TGTGCCAGCAGTTACCCAGGGGCCCAAGGCTACACCTTC
-,TRBJ2-7,TRBD1,TRBV5-1,CASSLAGTGGYEQYF,TGCGCCAGCAGCTTGGCAGGGACAGGCGGCTACGAGCAGTACTTC
-,TRBJ1-2,-,TRBV5-1,CASSAQQGGSYGYTF,TGCGCCAGCAGCGCCCAACAGGGAGGTTCCTATGGCTACACCTTC
-,TRBJ2-6,TRBD1,TRBV5-8,CASSPGTGTWGANVLTF,TGTGCCAGCAGCCCCGGGACAGGAACGTGGGGGGCCAACGTCCTGACTTTC
-,TRBJ2-1,-,TRBV9,CASSVGSSSYNEQFF,TGTGCCAGCAGCGTAGGGTCTAGCTCCTACAATGAGCAGTTCTTC
-,TRBJ2-1,-,TRBV7-9,CASSSDRIYNEQFF,TGTGCCAGCAGCTCGGACAGAATATACAATGAGCAGTTCTTC
-,TRBJ2-1,-,TRBV19,CASSQGLGAYNEQFF,TGTGCCAGTAGCCAGGGTCTGGGGGCCTACAATGAGCAGTTCTTC
-,TRBJ2-2,-,TRBV5-1,CASSLLGFTGELFF,TGCGCCAGCAGCTTGCTAGGGTTCACCGGGGAGCTGTTTTTT
once,TRBJ2-7,TRBD2,TRBV11-2,CASSLRTSTSFEQYF,TGTGCCAGCAGCTTACGGACTAGCACTTCGTTCGAGCAGTACTTC
-,TRBJ1-6,TRBD1,TRBV10-2,CASNTQGASYNSPLHF,TGCGCCAGCAACACGCAGGGGGCCTCCTATAATTCACCCCTCCACTTT
once,TRBJ1-5,-,TRBV19,CASSITGKGQPQHF,TGTGCCAGTAGTATAACGGGAAAAGGACAGCCCCAGCATTTT
-,TRBJ1-5,-,TRBV10-3,CAITVRGHILLYSNQPQHF,TGTGCCATCACTGTCCGCGGGCATATTTTGCTATATAGCAATCAGCCCCAGCATTTT
-,TRBJ2-1,TRBD2,TRBV7-2,CATSTSGGNEQFF,TGTGCCACCTCGACTAGCGGGGGCAATGAGCAGTTCTTC
once,TRBJ1-4,-,TRBV30,CAWSEGGQVNEKLFF,TGTGCCTGGAGTGAGGGGGGGCAGGTTAATGAAAAACTGTTTTTT
-,TRBJ1-2,-,TRBV28,CASRITGPGYTF,TGTGCCAGCAGGATTACAGGGCCTGGCTACACCTTC
-,TRBJ2-7,TRBD2,TRBV6-5,CASRGRGGGFEQYF,TGTGCCAGCAGGGGCCGCGGGGGAGGCTTCGAGCAGTACTTC
-,TRBJ1-3,-,TRBV19,CASNDGSSGNTIYF,TGTGCCAGTAATGACGGTAGCTCTGGAAACACCATATATTTT
-,TRBJ2-7,-,TRBV5-1,CASSFLDSSYEQYF,TGCGCCAGCAGCTTTTTAGACTCCTCCTACGAGCAGTACTTC
-,TRBJ1-1,-,TRBV6-5,CASSYLMNTEAFF,TGTGCCAGCAGTTACCTGATGAACACTGAAGCTTTCTTT
-,TRBJ2-5,TRBD1,TRBV6-6,CASRLRTGGQETQYF,TGTGCCAGCAGATTAAGGACAGGGGGCCAAGAGACCCAGTACTTC
-,TRBJ2-7,TRBD1,TRBV5-1,CASSLNPGQGYEQYF,TGCGCCAGCAGCTTGAACCCAGGACAGGGTTACGAGCAGTACTTC
-,TRBJ2-1,TRBD1,TRBV28,CASSLTGDVSSYNEQFF,TGTGCCAGCAGCTTAACAGGGGATGTGTCCTCCTACAATGAGCAGTTCTTC
-,TRBJ1-2,-,TRBV29-1,CSVGPRLIYGYTF,TGCAGCGTTGGCCCACGGTTGATATATGGCTACACCTTC
-,TRBJ1-1,-,TRBV18,CASSPDIGTEAFF,TGTGCCAGCTCACCAGACATAGGGACTGAAGCTTTCTTT
-,TRBJ2-5,-,TRBV4-1,CASTRRVPAGGQETQYF,TGCGCCAGCACCCGGAGGGTCCCTGCCGGAGGACAAGAGACCCAGTACTTC
-,TRBJ2-7,TRBD2,TRBV5-6,CASSGWGLAGAYEQYF,TGTGCCAGCAGCGGGTGGGGACTAGCGGGAGCCTACGAGCAGTACTTC
-,TRBJ2-1,-,TRBV10-3,CAISDKWGYEQFF,TGTGCCATCAGTGATAAGTGGGGATATGAGCAGTTCTTC
-,TRBJ2-7,TRBD2,TRBV6-6,CASTERELGSYEQYF,TGTGCCAGCACTGAGCGGGAACTTGGGTCTTACGAGCAGTACTTC
-,TRBJ1-2,-,TRBV10-3,CAISDEGRGRGYTF,TGTGCCATCAGTGACGAGGGGAGGGGACGAGGCTACACCTTC
-,TRBJ1-3,-,TRBV7-9,CASSGSQPGNTIYF,TGTGCCAGCAGCGGGTCACAACCTGGAAACACCATATATTTT
-,TRBJ2-7,TRBD2,TRBV27,CASRLGGASYEQYF,TGTGCCAGCAGGCTCGGGGGGGCTTCCTACGAGCAGTACTTC
-,TRBJ2-5,-,TRBV4-1,CASSQSRSPQETQYF,TGCGCCAGCAGCCAATCCCGTTCCCCCCAAGAGACCCAGTACTTC
-,TRBJ1-5,-,TRBV4-1,CASSPILEQPQHF,TGCGCCAGCAGCCCAATCCTTGAGCAGCCCCAGCATTTT
-,TRBJ2-1,TRBD2,TRBV19,CASTNRVAGSSYNEQFF,TGTGCCAGTACCAACCGGGTAGCGGGCAGCTCCTACAATGAGCAGTTCTTC
-,TRBJ2-7,TRBD2,TRBV7-9,CASSLAPSGTREQYF,TGTGCCAGCAGCTTAGCCCCTAGCGGTACCCGCGAGCAGTACTTC
-,TRBJ2-2,-,TRBV7-9,CASSFGSPDTGELFF,TGTGCCAGCAGCTTTGGTAGCCCTGACACCGGGGAGCTGTTTTTT
-,TRBJ1-2,TRBD1,TRBV5-1,CASSSTLDRGYGYTF,TGCGCCAGCAGTTCTACACTCGACAGGGGTTATGGCTACACCTTC
-,TRBJ1-4,TRBD1,TRBV30,CALTGETTNEKLFF,TGTGCCCTGACAGGGGAGACAACTAATGAAAAACTGTTTTTT
-,TRBJ1-6,-,TRBV7-9,CASSLGGDLNSPLHF,TGTGCCAGCAGCTTAGGTGGGGACCTTAATTCACCCCTCCACTTT
-,TRBJ1-1,-,TRBV5-1,CASSLAEGGGTEAFF,TGCGCCAGCAGCTTGGCTGAGGGCGGGGGGACTGAAGCTTTCTTT
-,TRBJ2-7,-,TRBV6-5,CAARSTESYEQYF,TGTGCCGCCCGGTCGACAGAGTCCTACGAGCAGTACTTC
-,TRBJ2-7,TRBD2,TRBV10-2,CASSETSGLGEQYF,TGCGCCAGCAGTGAGACTAGCGGGCTTGGAGAGCAGTACTTC
-,TRBJ1-2,-,TRBV6-5,CASSYSMGAGGYTF,TGTGCCAGCAGTTACTCGATGGGGGCGGGTGGCTACACCTTC